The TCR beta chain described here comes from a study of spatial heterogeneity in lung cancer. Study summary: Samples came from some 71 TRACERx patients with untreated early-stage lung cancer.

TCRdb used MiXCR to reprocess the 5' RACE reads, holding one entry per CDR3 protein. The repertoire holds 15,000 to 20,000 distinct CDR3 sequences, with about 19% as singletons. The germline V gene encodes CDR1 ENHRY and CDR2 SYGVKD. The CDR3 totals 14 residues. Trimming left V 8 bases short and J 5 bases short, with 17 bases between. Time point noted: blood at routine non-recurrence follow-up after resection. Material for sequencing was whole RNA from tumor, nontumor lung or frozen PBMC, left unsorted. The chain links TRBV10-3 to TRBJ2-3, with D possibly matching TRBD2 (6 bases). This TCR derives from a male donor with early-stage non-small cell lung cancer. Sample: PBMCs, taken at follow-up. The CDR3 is CAIQDYPSQDTQYF. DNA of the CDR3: TGTGCCATCCAGGACTATCCATCCCAAGATACGCAGTATTTT.